This TCR beta chain was captured by sequencing in a study of T cells in Graves' hyperthyroidism and ophthalmopathy. Looking at the study overall: Peripheral blood was obtained at initial diagnosis, preceding any treatment.

RNA transcripts served as the template for amplifying TCR beta CDR3 regions. The HTBI primer set served for first-round RT-PCR of the TCR CDR3. TCRdb recomputed calls from the multiplex PCR reads with MiXCR, one row per CDR3 protein. Of fewer than 450,000 distinct CDR3 sequences listed, about 16% are singletons. Germline V gene sequence: CDR1 DFQATT, CDR2 SNEGSKA (reference sequence). The CDR3 spans 15 residues. V lost 2 bases, J lost 1 base, and 0 bases stayed unmatched. The study based diagnoses on clinical symptoms, serum thyroxine and TRAb, thyroid ultrasound and orbital computed tomography. General observations from the study: In the analysis, a 13 V-J model separated ophthalmopathy from stable hyperthyroidism. The majority of expanded thyroid clonotypes above 0.001 also appeared in blood.

Concerning this clonotype: The antigen is unknown.

The rearrangement links TRBV20-1 to TRBJ2-6; 9 positions match TRBD2. Sequenced material: blood. The receptor was derived from an older woman with Graves' ophthalmopathy. The CDR3: CSARLAGSGANVLTF. In DNA, the CDR3 is TGCAGTGCTAGACTAGCGGGATCTGGGGCCAACGTCCTGACTTTC.